This T cell receptor beta chain emerged from a study of blood T cell repertoires in COVID-19. The wider study: There were acute and convalescent COVID-19 samples, and they came from the United States, Italy and Spain. The analysed material was cDNA or gDNA that came from T cells, B-cell-depleted T cells, or PBMCs.

Germline loops: CDR1 LNHDA, CDR2 SQIVND (reference sequence). V gave up 7 bases and J gave up 3 bases, with 20 bases separating them. This CDR3 region has 16 residues. Per the original methods: Quantification of nucleated cells was approximated via reference gene primer amplification. TCRdb's table, derived via immunoSEQ multiplex PCR, lists solely in-frame clones and lacks some. The V and J calls and clone size are taken from that table; D and trimming were inferred from the DNA. Of fewer than 200,000 clones listed, around 89% are singletons. V is TRBV19 and J is TRBJ2-3; D perhaps matches TRBD1 (7 bases). This clonotype originated in a middle-aged man with active or convalescent COVID-19. Sequences were obtained from peripheral blood. The CDR3 DNA sequence: TGTGCCAGTACCTTCGCCAGGGGGGTTTCTACAGATACGCAGTATTTT. Residues: CASTFARGVSTDTQYF.